The 14 T cell receptor beta chains below were found in one sample sequenced in a study of shared clonotypes between healthy human individuals. Sequencing was performed with immunoSEQ multiplex PCR; in TCRdb, only in-frame clones are kept and a portion is missing. The repertoire holds a few million clones, roughly nine tenths seen once, with 0.11% to 0.15% in the top ten. Sequenced: naive CD4+ T cells sorted from blood. Specified subset: CD45RA+ positively selected. These receptors all come from a man between 18 and 35 years old in good health.

The chain uses TRBV7-2 and TRBJ2-7; 12 bases are a match to TRBD2. The ends lost 1 base at V and 5 bases at J; junction bases unmatched: 0. The CDR3 totals 14 residues. Germline CDR1 reads SGHTA; CDR2 reads FQGNSA. The DNA for the CDR3 is TGTGCCAGCAGCTTAGGGACTAGCGGGAACGAGCAGTACTTC. Protein: CASSLGTSGNEQYF. The complete variable domain, with remaining parts taken from reference TRBV7-2 and TRBJ2-7, reads GAGVSQSPSNKVTEKGKDVELRCDPISGHTALYWYRQSLGQGLEFLIYFQGNSAPDKSGLPSDRFSAERTGGSVSTLTIQRTQQEDSAVYLCASSLGTSGNEQYFGPGTRLTVT.

The rearrangement joins TRBV11-2 to TRBJ2-7, with 9 positions matching TRBD1. Looked up from germline, CDR1 is SGHAT and CDR2 is FQNNGV. CDR3 length equals 13 residues. With V trimmed by 6 bases and J by 7 bases, 7 bases remained unmatched. CDR3: CASRGTGPSEQYF. CDR3 DNA sequence: TGTGCCAGCAGAGGGACAGGGCCTAGTGAGCAGTACTTC.

The chain recombines TRBV7-9 with TRBJ2-7, with 10 bases aligning to TRBD1. CDR1 and CDR2 (germline): SEHNR, FQNEAQ (reference sequence). V trimming: 7 bases; J trimming: 4 bases; junction bases outside the gene matches: 10. This CDR3 is 15 amino acids long. The CDR3 sequence is CASMSLGTGDYEQYF. Written as DNA, the CDR3 is TGTGCCAGCATGTCCCTCGGGACAGGGGATTACGAGCAGTACTTC.

The chain recombines TRBV21-1 with TRBJ2-7; TRBD2 reflects the table's D call only, with no check against the DNA. TRBV21-1 corresponds to a pseudogene. The CDR3 loop spans 17 amino acids. CDR3 nucleotide sequence: TGTGCCAGCAGCCGCCAACCTAGCGGGATCCTACGAGACGAGCAGTACTTC. Translated: CASSRQPSGILRDEQYF.

On this clone itself: This same CDR3 is encoded by further DNA sequences in the sample. The chain joins TRBV18 to TRBJ1-2; 9 nucleotides align to TRBD1. Germline V gives CDR1 KGHSH, CDR2 LQKENI. Germline trimming cut 3 bases from V and 7 bases from J; bases unmatched to any gene: 6. The CDR3 covers 14 residues. CDR3 loop: CASSPGQGLGGYTF. CDR3 DNA sequence: TGTGCCAGCTCACCGGGACAGGGTCTCGGTGGCTACACCTTC.

The chain uses TRBV6-4 and TRBJ2-7; D uncertain. Germline CDR1 is MRHNA and CDR2 is SNTAGT. The CDR3 covers 14 residues. Trimming cost V 6 bases and J 2 bases, with 14 bases left between them. CDR3 in amino acids: CASSPPRITYEQYF. The CDR3 nucleotides read TGTGCCAGCAGCCCCCCGAGGATAACCTACGAGCAGTACTTC.

This sequence joins TRBV27 and TRBJ1-2; 7 positions agree with TRBD1. The trim removed 6 bases at V and 6 bases at J, leaving 7 bases unmatched. This CDR3 has 13 amino acids. CDR1 and CDR2 from the germline V gene are MNHEY and SMNVEV (reference sequence). The CDR3 loop reads CASSPQGLHGYTF. The CDR3 DNA reads TGTGCCAGCAGCCCACAGGGGCTCCATGGCTACACCTTC.

As regards this clone: In the same sample, other DNA sequences code for this CDR3. The chain combines TRBV11-3 with TRBJ2-1; D unresolved. V dropped 4 bases and J dropped 0 bases, with 7 bases sitting between them. Germline lookup yields CDR1 SGHNT and CDR2 YENEEA. CDR3 size: 14 residues. The CDR3: CASSSSSSYNEQFF. The CDR3 DNA reads TGTGCCAGCAGCTCTTCTAGCTCCTACAATGAGCAGTTCTTC.

CDR3 coding DNA: TGTGCCAGCTCACCGATGGAGAAAGAGACCCAGTACTTC. It specifies CASSPMEKETQYF. V gene TRBV18 combines with J gene TRBJ2-5; no definite D call. Trimming removed 3 bases at V and 3 bases at J, with 8 bases between. CDR1 KGHSH and CDR2 LQKENI come from the germline V gene. The CDR3 spans 13 residues.

This rearrangement joins TRBV25-1 to TRBJ2-5, with D possibly TRBD1 on 7 matching bases. Germline assignment: CDR1 MGHDK and CDR2 SYGVNS. CDR3 size: 16 residues. The ends were cut back, 5 bases at V and 4 bases at J, with 20 bases in the middle. The CDR3 nucleotides read TGTGCCAGCAGTCAAATGGGGACAGCGGGCCCAGAGACCCAGTACTTC. Encoded protein: CASSQMGTAGPETQYF.

The chain has TRBV7-2 and TRBJ2-5, with TRBD2 matching 7 bases. The CDR3 contains 14 residues. Unmatched junction bases numbered 8, after V lost 3 bases and J lost 7 bases. Germline V gene data show CDR1 as SGHTA and CDR2 as FQGNSA. The CDR3 sequence: CASSFSGPGGTQYF. The CDR3 nucleotides are TGTGCCAGCAGCTTTAGCGGGCCGGGGGGGACCCAGTACTTC. The full variable domain, with the rest looked up from reference TRBV7-2 and TRBJ2-5, is GAGVSQSPSNKVTEKGKDVELRCDPISGHTALYWYRQSLGQGLEFLIYFQGNSAPDKSGLPSDRFSAERTGGSVSTLTIQRTQQEDSAVYLCASSFSGPGGTQYFGPGTRLLVL.

This rearrangement joins TRBV28 to TRBJ1-2, with 9 bases aligning to TRBD1. The germline V gene has CDR1 MDHEN and CDR2 SYDVKM. Trimming at V came to 3 bases and at J to 3 bases, leaving 20 bases not matched to a gene. The CDR3 sequence is 20 residues long. The DNA for the CDR3 is TGTGCCAGCAGTTTGCCCGAACAGGGGGCCCGACACTTGTTGGACTATGGCTACACCTTC. Protein: CASSLPEQGARHLLDYGYTF.

This clone was counted once. This rearrangement joins TRBV7-2 to TRBJ1-2; D unresolved. Between the trimmed V and J ends, which lost 2 bases and 8 bases, there was a span of 9 bases. CDR3 size: 12 residues. The germline gives CDR1 SGHTA, CDR2 FQGNSA. CDR3 coding DNA: TGTGCCAGCAGCTTATACGGGGAGGGCTACACCTTC. This sequence encodes CASSLYGEGYTF.

In its sample, this clone was seen a few times. Other nucleotide sequences from this sample produce the same CDR3. The genes are TRBV19 and TRBJ1-3; D perhaps matches TRBD1 (5 bases). V lost 3 bases and J 0 bases, leaving 6 bases between the germline ends. The CDR3 has 14 residues. Germline CDR1 is LNHDA and CDR2 is SQIVND (reference sequence). CDR3 DNA: TGTGCCAGTAGTATCGGGGGCTCTGGAAACACCATATATTTT. Its protein product is CASSIGGSGNTIYF.